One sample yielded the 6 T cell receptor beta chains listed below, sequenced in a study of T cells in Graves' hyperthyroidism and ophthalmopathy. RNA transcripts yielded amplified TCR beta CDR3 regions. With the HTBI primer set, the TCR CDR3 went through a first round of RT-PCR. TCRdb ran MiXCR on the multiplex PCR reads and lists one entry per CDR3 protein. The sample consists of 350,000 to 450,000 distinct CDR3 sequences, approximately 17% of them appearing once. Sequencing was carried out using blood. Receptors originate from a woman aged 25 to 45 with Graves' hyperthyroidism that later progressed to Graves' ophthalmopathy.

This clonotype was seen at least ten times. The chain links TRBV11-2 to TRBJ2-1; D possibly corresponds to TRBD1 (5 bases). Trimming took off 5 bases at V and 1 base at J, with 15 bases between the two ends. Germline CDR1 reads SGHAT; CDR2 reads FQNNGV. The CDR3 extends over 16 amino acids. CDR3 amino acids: CASSTTTADSYNEQFF. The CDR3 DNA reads TGTGCCAGCAGCACAACGACAGCCGATTCCTACAATGAGCAGTTCTTC.

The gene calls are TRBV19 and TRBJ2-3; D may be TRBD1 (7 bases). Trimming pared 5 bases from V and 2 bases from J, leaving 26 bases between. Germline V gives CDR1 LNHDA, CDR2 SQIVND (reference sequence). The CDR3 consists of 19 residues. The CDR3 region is CASSLWGESTGFNTDTQYF. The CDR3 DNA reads TGTGCCAGTAGTCTGTGGGGGGAATCGACAGGGTTTAACACAGATACGCAGTATTTT.

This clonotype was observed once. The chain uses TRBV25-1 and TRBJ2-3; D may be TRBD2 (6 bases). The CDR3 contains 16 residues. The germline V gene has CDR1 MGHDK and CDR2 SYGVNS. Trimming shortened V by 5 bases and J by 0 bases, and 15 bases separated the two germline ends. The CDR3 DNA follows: TGTGCCAGCAGTCCAACCCCGGGACTTAGCACAGATACGCAGTATTTT. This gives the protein CASSPTPGLSTDTQYF.

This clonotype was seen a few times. In nucleotides, the CDR3 is TGCAGTGCAAGACAGGGCGCAAATTCACCCCTCCACTTT. This sequence encodes CSARQGANSPLHF. The V gene is TRBV20-1, the J gene TRBJ1-6; 7 bases match TRBD1. This CDR3 is built from 13 residues. The trim removed 6 bases at V and 7 bases at J, leaving 6 bases unmatched. The germline V gene has CDR1 DFQATT and CDR2 SNEGSKA (reference sequence).

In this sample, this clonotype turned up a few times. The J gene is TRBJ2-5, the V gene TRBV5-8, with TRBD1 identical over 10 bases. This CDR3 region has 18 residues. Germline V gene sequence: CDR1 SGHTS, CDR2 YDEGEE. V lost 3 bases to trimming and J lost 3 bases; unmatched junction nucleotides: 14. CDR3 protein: CASSSHPGTGEGEETQYF. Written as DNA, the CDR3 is TGTGCCAGCAGCTCCCACCCCGGGACAGGGGAGGGCGAAGAGACCCAGTACTTC.

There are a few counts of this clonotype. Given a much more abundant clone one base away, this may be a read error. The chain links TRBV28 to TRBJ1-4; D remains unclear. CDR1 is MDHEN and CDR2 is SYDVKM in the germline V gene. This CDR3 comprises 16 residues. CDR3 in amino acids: CASSIATGATNEKPFF. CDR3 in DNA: TGTGCCAGCAGTATAGCGACCGGCGCAACTAATGAAAAACCGTTTTTT.